This T cell receptor (beta chain) is from a study of T cell responses to AZD1222 COVID-19 vaccine. Study details: It was second doses at about 4 or about 12 weeks that were pooled. General study findings and limits: Spike-specific TCRs gained breadth and depth after people received two AZD1222 doses. Donor demographics were predominantly white British with a female majority; clonal diversity may be underestimated. Of the AZD1222 recipients, only 6 or 7 were seropositive at baseline.

The method was immunoSEQ multiplex PCR; TCRdb's version includes in-frame clones alone and lacks a portion of them. Of around 140,000 clones listed, roughly 90% were seen once; the top ten hold under 3.5%. This clone appeared a single time. The antigen remains unidentified. The input for sequencing was peripheral blood, taken on day 0 of AZD1222 vaccination. The clonotype comes from an adult in good health.

CDR3: CASSLVGESYEQYF. The DNA of the CDR3 is TGTGCCAGCAGCTTAGTCGGGGAGAGCTACGAGCAGTACTTC. The J gene is TRBJ2-7, the V gene TRBV7-9; possible D gene TRBD2, 5 bases. The CDR3 is 14 amino acids. Germline V gene sequence: CDR1 SEHNR, CDR2 FQNEAQ (reference sequence). Trimming cost V 1 base and J 3 bases, with 10 bases left between them. The full variable domain, its missing parts supplied by reference TRBV7-9 and TRBJ2-7, is DTGVSQNPRHKITKRGQNVTFRCDPISEHNRLYWYRQTLGQGPEFLTYFQNEAQLEKSRLLSDRFSAERPKGSFSTLEIQRTEQGDSAMYLCASSLVGESYEQYFGPGTRLTVT.